The text below deals with one T cell receptor beta chain. From 5'RACE with constant-segment primers came TCR alpha and TCR beta cDNA libraries that carried sample barcodes and UMIs. Each CDR3 protein gets one entry after TCRdb re-called the 5' RACE reads with MiXCR. The sample comprises over 350,000 distinct CDR3 sequences, 24% of which are singletons, and around 8.8% rests with the top ten. The sample belongs to a study of T-cell memory formation after mild COVID-19. Trimming removed 0 bases from V and 2 bases from J, with 9 bases in between. The CDR3 contains 14 residues. The V gene's germline CDR1 is SGHDT and CDR2 YYEEEE.

The sequence derives from an adult woman who had mild COVID-19 (a few samples of this study predate the infection). Cell type and time point are not known. Sequenced: PBMCs or a T cell subset sorted from them (not recorded which). V gene TRBV5-6 combines with J gene TRBJ2-7; D assignment may be TRBD1 or TRBD2 (5 bases each). As DNA, the CDR3 is TGTGCCAGCAGCTTGGGGGACCACCCCTACGAGCAGTACTTC. Its protein is CASSLGDHPYEQYF.